The present T cell receptor (beta chain) was sequenced within a study of Ad26.COV2.S vaccination and SARS-CoV-2 variants. Study-level background: In the study, Ad26.COV2.S was injected intramuscularly once, or twice 56 days apart. The study's findings and limits: CD8+ and CD4+ T cells specific for spike reportedly responded with substantial breadth after vaccination. Across vaccine and placebo recipients, the breadth of non-spike TCRs was similar.

The CDR3 runs 17 residues. Germline V CDR1 and CDR2: PRHDT, FYEKMQ (reference sequence). Trimming pared 0 bases from V and 4 bases from J, leaving 19 bases between. Described treatment: some 20 received Ad26.COV2.S at low or high dose, single or two shots; 5 received placebo; per-sample allocation not given. The samples were gathered on day 63 after the first injection of vaccine or placebo. Note on this clone: The antigen is not known.

Clones were sequenced by immunoSEQ multiplex PCR, and TCRdb holds only the in-frame ones, with some missing. Among roughly 320,000 clones, 80% to 90% were seen once, and the ten largest hold around 3.7%. The chain combines TRBV13 with TRBJ2-7; D remains unclear. This material consisted of peripheral blood, taken in a trial of Ad26.COV2.S vaccine versus placebo. The receptor's source is a person between 18 and 60 years old who received the Ad26.COV2.S COVID-19 vaccine or a placebo. For the CDR3, the DNA is TGTGCCAGCAGCTTAGGCCTTAGGGCAGCCCTCGGGTACGAGCAGTACTTC. Protein sequence: CASSLGLRAALGYEQYF.